Following are 27 T cell receptor beta chains from one sample sequenced in a study of T cell responses to AZD1222 COVID-19 vaccine (dated by TCRdb to the early 2020s). Library generation was performed with the immunoSEQ multiplex PCR assay. Drawn from immuneACCESS, this table holds only the in-frame rearrangements with V and J called that TCRdb kept. Clones are partly lost; checked studies trace under half to an unresolved V gene and leave the rest unexplained. The sample yields about 25,000 clones; approximately 90% were counted once. Together, the top ten hold about 8% of the sample. This specimen's time point label, per the study, means: about 28 days (+/-7) after the second vaccine dose. Material: peripheral blood, obtained 28 days after the second AZD1222 dose. Source of these receptors: an adult who received the AZD1222 COVID-19 vaccine.

J is TRBJ2-1 and V is TRBV28, with 10 bases aligning to TRBD2. Germline V gene data show CDR1 as MDHEN and CDR2 as SYDVKM. This CDR3 is built from 18 residues. Germline trimming cut 3 bases from V and 0 bases from J; bases unmatched to any gene: 8. DNA of the CDR3: TGTGCCAGCAGTTTTTGGACTAGCGGTCAAAGCTCCTACAATGAGCAGTTCTTC. Translating gives CASSFWTSGQSSYNEQFF.

The rearrangement joins TRBV6-5 to TRBJ2-4; the D is unclear. Germline CDR1 is MNHEY and CDR2 is SVGAGI. There are 13 residues in the CDR3. Trimming removed 7 bases from V and 5 bases from J, with 12 bases in between. The CDR3 sequence is CASTAPGENIQYF. The CDR3 DNA reads as TGTGCCAGCACCGCACCGGGTGAAAACATTCAGTACTTC.

The J gene is TRBJ2-1, the V gene TRBV5-1; D is unclear. CDR3 length equals 17 residues. Germline V CDR1 and CDR2: SGHRS, YFSETQ. Trimming stripped 0 bases from V and 0 bases from J, with 13 bases between. DNA of the CDR3: TGCGCCAGCAGCTTGGGAATCGTAGGGATCTCCTACAATGAGCAGTTCTTC. Amino acids: CASSLGIVGISYNEQFF.

The CDR3 nucleotides read TGTGCCAGCAGACGGACACCAGATGCCGGGGAGCTGTTTTTT. Its protein is CASRRTPDAGELFF. V is TRBV3-1 (or the pseudogene TRBV3-2) and J is TRBJ2-2, with D possibly being TRBD1 (5 bases). V lost 6 bases to trimming and J lost 6 bases, with 14 bases between them. The CDR3 totals 14 residues. The germline V gene has CDR1 LGHDT and CDR2 YNNKEL (reference sequence).

J is TRBJ2-1 and V is TRBV20-1, with 7 bases matching TRBD2. V lost 3 bases and J lost 2; bases outside the gene matches: 4. In germline, CDR1 is DFQATT, CDR2 SNEGSKA (reference sequence). The CDR3 loop spans 14 amino acids. CDR3 bases: TGCAGTGCTAGTGGGAGCGGGGCCTACAATGAGCAGTTCTTC. Amino acid sequence: CSASGSGAYNEQFF.

This chain uses TRBV27 with TRBJ2-5, with D tentatively TRBD1 (7 bases). Trimming left V 8 bases short and J 5 bases short, with 21 bases between. CDR1 and CDR2 (germline): MNHEY, SMNVEV (reference sequence). CDR3 length: 15 amino acids. The CDR3 here is CASRYAGGSGETQYF. In nucleotides, the CDR3 is TGTGCCAGCCGATACGCAGGGGGGAGTGGCGAGACCCAGTACTTC.

The CDR3 sequence is CASSTRLAGGSGTQYF. The CDR3 nucleotides read TGCGCCAGCAGCACTCGACTAGCGGGGGGTAGCGGTACGCAGTATTTT. J is TRBJ2-3 and V is TRBV5-1; TRBD2 agrees at 13 bases. CDR3 length: 16 residues. J was trimmed by 8 bases and V by 4 bases; bases with no gene match: 10. Germline V gene lookup returns CDR1 SGHRS and CDR2 YFSETQ.

V is TRBV5-4 and J is TRBJ2-2; 7 nucleotides agree with TRBD2. With V trimmed by 4 bases and J by 9 bases, 12 bases remained unmatched. The CDR3 contains 15 residues. Germline V gene data show CDR1 as SGHNT and CDR2 as YYREEE (reference sequence). CDR3 loop: CASSRLAERTRELFF. CDR3 nucleotide sequence: TGTGCCAGCAGCCGTCTAGCGGAACGGACCAGGGAGCTGTTTTTT.

The V and J genes are TRBV11-2 and TRBJ2-7; tentatively, D is TRBD1 or TRBD2 (6 bases each). The CDR3 loop spans 15 amino acids. The germline V and J ends were trimmed by 0 bases and 3 bases, with 12 bases remaining between them. The germline gives CDR1 SGHAT, CDR2 FQNNGV. DNA of the CDR3: TGTGCCAGCAGCTTAGATAGCGGACAGTTCTACGAGCAGTACTTC. Amino acid sequence: CASSLDSGQFYEQYF.

The chain has TRBV6-4 and TRBJ1-1, with D tentatively TRBD1 (6 bases). V lost 2 bases and J 6 bases, leaving 16 bases between the germline ends. Germline loops: CDR1 MRHNA, CDR2 SNTAGT. The CDR3 is 15 amino acids. The CDR3 region is CASSDGQGSFAEAFF. The CDR3, as DNA: TGTGCCAGCAGTGACGGGCAGGGGTCGTTCGCTGAAGCTTTCTTT.

The J gene is TRBJ2-2, the V gene TRBV19; D is ambiguous. The CDR3 has 12 amino acids. The V end lost 5 bases, the J end lost 3 bases, and 4 bases lay between the germline ends. Germline V gene lookup returns CDR1 LNHDA and CDR2 SQIVND (reference sequence). The CDR3 region is CASSWDTGELFF. The CDR3 DNA follows: TGTGCCAGTAGTTGGGACACCGGGGAGCTGTTTTTT.

The chain links TRBV7-2 to TRBJ1-3; D unresolved. The germline V and J ends were trimmed by 5 bases and 3 bases, with 8 bases remaining between them. The CDR3 runs to 13 residues. Germline V gene data show CDR1 as SGHTA and CDR2 as FQGNSA. CDR3 in amino acids: CASSPHGGNTIYF. The CDR3 DNA is TGTGCCAGCAGCCCCCACGGTGGAAACACCATATATTTT.

V is TRBV19 and J is TRBJ2-1; 10 bases agree with TRBD1. CDR1 LNHDA and CDR2 SQIVND come from the germline V gene (reference sequence). CDR3 length equals 15 residues. The ends lost 7 bases at V and 7 bases at J; junction bases unmatched: 10. The DNA of the CDR3 is TGTGCCAGTACCCCGGGACAGGGGATCCCGAATGAGCAGTTCTTC. It encodes CASTPGQGIPNEQFF.

This chain links TRBV5-5 with TRBJ1-4, with D possibly being TRBD1 (6 bases). Germline V gene sequence: CDR1 SGHKS, CDR2 YYEKEE (reference sequence). The ends were cut back, 4 bases at V and 3 bases at J, with 13 bases in the middle. The CDR3 extends over 15 amino acids. The CDR3 loop is CASSLIQGSNEKLFF. As DNA, the CDR3 is TGTGCCAGCAGCCTGATACAGGGTTCTAATGAAAAACTGTTTTTT.

The V gene is TRBV5-4, the J gene TRBJ2-5, with no clear D. The CDR3 is made up of 13 amino acids. The V gene's germline CDR1 is SGHNT and CDR2 YYREEE (reference sequence). V lost 2 bases and J lost 4, with 9 bases in between. The CDR3 DNA follows: TGTGCCAGCAGCTTAGTTATAGGAGAGACCCAGTACTTC. Translated: CASSLVIGETQYF.

This chain connects TRBV7-9 to TRBJ2-3; the D gene could be TRBD1 or TRBD2 (5 bases each). The V end lost 0 bases, the J end lost 2 bases, and 6 bases lay between the germline ends. The germline CDR1 and CDR2 sequences are SEHNR and FQNEAQ (reference sequence). The CDR3 runs to 14 residues. The CDR3 spells CASSLAGTTDTQYF. The CDR3 DNA follows: TGTGCCAGCAGCTTAGCGGGGACCACAGATACGCAGTATTTT.

The chain combines TRBV6-5 with TRBJ2-3, with 8 nucleotides matching TRBD2. This CDR3 has 13 residues. The germline V gene encodes CDR1 MNHEY and CDR2 SVGAGI. The V and J ends lost 7 bases and 5 bases, in that order; junction bases with no gene match: 5. The CDR3 nucleotides read TGTGCCAGCACAGCGGGAGCGGAAGATACGCAGTATTTT. Its translation: CASTAGAEDTQYF.

This chain links TRBV12-3 or TRBV12-4 with TRBJ1-1, with 9 bases aligning to TRBD1. Germline trimming cut 6 bases from V and 8 bases from J; bases unmatched to any gene: 4. The CDR3 is made up of 12 amino acids. The CDR3 DNA sequence: TGTGCCAGCAGCCGAGGACAGGGGGAAGCTTTCTTT. Its translation is CASSRGQGEAFF.

This chain joins TRBV19 and TRBJ2-7; TRBD1 might be the D (5 bases). Per germline, CDR1 LNHDA and CDR2 SQIVND (reference sequence). The CDR3 extends over 13 amino acids. With 4 bases removed from V and 2 bases from J, the gap between germline ends came to 9 bases. In nucleotides, the CDR3 is TGTGCCAGTAGTAAGGGGTACACCTACGAGCAGTACTTC. It codes for CASSKGYTYEQYF.

The rearrangement joins TRBV28 to TRBJ2-6; 8 positions agree with TRBD2. Germline V lookup: CDR1 MDHEN, CDR2 SYDVKM. V gave up 7 bases and J gave up 0 bases; unmatched junction bases: 2. The CDR3 runs 15 residues. The CDR3 loop is CASTGGASGANVLTF. CDR3 DNA: TGTGCCAGCACGGGGGGGGCCTCTGGGGCCAACGTCCTGACTTTC.

This chain connects TRBV9 to TRBJ2-2, with D possibly being TRBD2 (5 bases). V lost 4 bases and J 0 bases, leaving 10 bases between the germline ends. The CDR3 sequence is 15 residues long. Germline V gives CDR1 SGDLS, CDR2 YYNGEE. CDR3 region: CASSLGDTNTGELFF. CDR3 DNA: TGTGCCAGCAGCCTCGGGGATACGAACACCGGGGAGCTGTTTTTT.

This rearrangement joins TRBV7-6 to TRBJ1-2; 7 bases fit TRBD1. The CDR3 sequence is 13 residues long. J gave up 8 bases and V 1 base, and 4 bases lay outside the gene matches. From germline, CDR1 is SGHVS and CDR2 FNYEAQ. The CDR3 protein is CASSLETGEGYTF. The CDR3 nucleotides read TGTGCCAGCAGCTTAGAAACAGGGGAGGGCTACACCTTC.

This chain connects TRBV28 to TRBJ2-1, with a tentative D call TRBD2 (5 bases). Deletions cut 5 bases from V and 1 base from J, with 15 bases between. The CDR3 is made up of 16 amino acids. Looked up from germline, CDR1 is MDHEN and CDR2 is SYDVKM. The CDR3 sequence is CASSHQTAESYNEQFF. The CDR3 DNA follows: TGTGCCAGCAGTCATCAAACAGCGGAATCCTACAATGAGCAGTTCTTC. Looking up the rest from reference TRBV28 and TRBJ2-1 gives the full variable domain: DVKVTQSSRYLVKRTGEKVFLECVQDMDHENMFWYRQDPGLGLRLIYFSYDVKMKEKGDIPEGYSVSREKKERFSLILESASTNQTSMYLCASSHQTAESYNEQFFGPGTRLTVL.

This chain connects TRBV28 to TRBJ2-5; TRBD1 is a possible D gene (5 bases). The germline V gene encodes CDR1 MDHEN and CDR2 SYDVKM. There are 14 residues in the CDR3. V dropped 3 bases and J dropped 4 bases, with 12 bases sitting between them. The CDR3 DNA sequence: TGTGCCAGCAGTTTCCAGGGTTCAAGAGAGACCCAGTACTTC. Its protein product is CASSFQGSRETQYF.

The CDR3 region is CASSQVMQQGARNQPQHF. Written as DNA, the CDR3 is TGCGCCAGCAGCCAAGTTATGCAACAGGGGGCTCGCAATCAGCCCCAGCATTTT. V gene TRBV4-1 combines with J gene TRBJ1-5, with 9 positions matching TRBD1. Losses at the gene ends were 1 base for V and 2 bases for J; bases not matched to a gene: 9. The CDR3 covers 18 residues. The germline gives CDR1 MGHRA, CDR2 YSYEKL.

V and J are TRBV6-5 and TRBJ2-7; 10 bases match TRBD1. V lost 2 bases, J lost 4 bases, and 2 bases stayed unmatched. The CDR3 runs to 14 residues. The germline V gene encodes CDR1 MNHEY and CDR2 SVGAGI. CDR3 sequence reads: CASSYGTGVYEQYF. The DNA for the CDR3 is TGTGCCAGCAGTTACGGGACAGGGGTTTACGAGCAGTACTTC.

In its sample, this clone was seen a few times. The V and J genes are TRBV5-6 and TRBJ1-2; D may be TRBD1 (5 bases). Germline assignment: CDR1 SGHDT and CDR2 YYEEEE. CDR3 length: 14 amino acids. Between the trimmed V and J ends, which lost 4 bases and 5 bases, there was a span of 15 bases. The CDR3 reads CASSPGRGRYGYTF. CDR3 coding DNA: TGTGCCAGCAGCCCCGGGAGGGGCCGATATGGCTACACCTTC. The full variable domain, rest sourced from reference TRBV5-6 and TRBJ1-2, is DAGVTQSPTHLIKTRGQQVTLRCSPKSGHDTVSWYQQALGQGPQFIFQYYEEEERQRGNFPDRFSGHQFPNYSSELNVNALLLGDSALYLCASSPGRGRYGYTFGSGTRLTVV.